The clone carrying this TCR beta chain came up a few times. Antigen unknown. These data belong to a study of beta chain features in type 1 diabetes. Whole-study context: Sorted cells examined across all samples numbered 95 million to 120 million. Regarding the study as a whole: Patients with Type 1 diabetes showed moderately but significantly shorter TCRB CDR3s in all four CD4+ subsets.

Reverse transcription of all isolated RNA meant that expressed TCRB transcripts were sequenced. Assay: immunoSEQ multiplex PCR; the TCRdb copy retains only in-frame clones and omits some. In the table there are roughly 300,000 clones, over 11% of which are singletons. The V segment lost 0 bases and the J segment 0 bases; nucleotides outside the gene matches: 3. The CDR3 covers 18 residues. Germline loops: CDR1 SGDLS, CDR2 YYNGEE. This TCR was sampled from a man younger than 40 with type 1 diabetes. V and J are TRBV9 and TRBJ2-2, with TRBD2 matching 12 bases. The sequenced material came from naive CD4+ T cells from blood. The CDR3 DNA sequence: TGTGCCAGCAGCGTAGGTTCTAGCGGGAGGGCGAACACCGGGGAGCTGTTTTTT. Translation: CASSVGSSGRANTGELFF.